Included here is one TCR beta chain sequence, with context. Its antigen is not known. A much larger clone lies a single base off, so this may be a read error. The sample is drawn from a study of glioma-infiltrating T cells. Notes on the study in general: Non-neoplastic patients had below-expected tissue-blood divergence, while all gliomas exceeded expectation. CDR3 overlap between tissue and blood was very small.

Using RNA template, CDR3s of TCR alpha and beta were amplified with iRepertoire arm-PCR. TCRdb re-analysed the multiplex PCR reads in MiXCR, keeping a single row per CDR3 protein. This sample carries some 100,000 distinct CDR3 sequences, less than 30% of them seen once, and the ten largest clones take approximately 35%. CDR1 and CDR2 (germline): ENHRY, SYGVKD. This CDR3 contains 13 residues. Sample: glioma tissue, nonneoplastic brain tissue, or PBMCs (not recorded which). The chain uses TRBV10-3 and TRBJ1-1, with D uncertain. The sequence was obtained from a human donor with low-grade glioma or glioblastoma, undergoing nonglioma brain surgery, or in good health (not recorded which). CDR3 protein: CAISALKNTKAFF. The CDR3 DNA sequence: TGTGCCATCAGTGCTTTGAAGAACACTAAAGCTTTCTTT.